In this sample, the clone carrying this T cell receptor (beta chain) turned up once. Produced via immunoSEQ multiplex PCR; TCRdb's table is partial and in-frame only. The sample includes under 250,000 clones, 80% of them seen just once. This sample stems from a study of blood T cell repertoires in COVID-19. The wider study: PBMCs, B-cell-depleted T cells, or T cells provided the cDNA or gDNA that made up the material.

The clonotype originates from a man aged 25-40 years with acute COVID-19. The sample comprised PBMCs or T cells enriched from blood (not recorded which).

CDR3 bases: TGTGCCAGCACCAATACAGGAGCAGGCAATCAGCCCCAGCATTTT. Its translation is CASTNTGAGNQPQHF. The chain couples TRBV6-6 to TRBJ1-5, with D perhaps matching TRBD1 (5 bases). CDR3 length equals 15 residues. Trimming removed 7 bases at V and 2 bases at J, with 15 bases between. Per germline, CDR1 MNHNY and CDR2 SVGAGI (reference sequence).